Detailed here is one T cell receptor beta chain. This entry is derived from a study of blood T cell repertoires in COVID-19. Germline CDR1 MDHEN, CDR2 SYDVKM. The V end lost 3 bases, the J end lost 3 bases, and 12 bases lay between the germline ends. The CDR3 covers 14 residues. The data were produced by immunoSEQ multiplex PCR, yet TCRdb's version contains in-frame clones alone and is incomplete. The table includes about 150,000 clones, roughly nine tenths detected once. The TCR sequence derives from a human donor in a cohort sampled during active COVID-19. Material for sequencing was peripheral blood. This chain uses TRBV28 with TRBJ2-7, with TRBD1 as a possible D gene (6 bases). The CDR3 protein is CASSFPGRGYEQYF. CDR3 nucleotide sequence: TGTGCCAGCAGTTTCCCCGGCAGGGGCTACGAGCAGTACTTC.